This T cell receptor beta chain was found in a study of immune heterogeneity within non-small cell lung tumors (dated by TCRdb to 2016 to 2019). Study-wide context: By histology, the tumors included around 11 non-squamous carcinomas, a handful of squamous cell carcinomas and 1 tumor not otherwise specified. To look at intratumoral immune heterogeneity, the study ran whole-exome sequencing, RNA-seq and TCR beta repertoire sequencing on several spatially distinct regions taken from every NSCLC tumor. TCR repertoires were analyzed from some 60 tumor loci of approximately 15 patients, whereas transcriptome data were available for only 44 loci from roughly twelve patients. Neoantigen binding to each patient's HLA alleles was predicted with netMHCpan-3.0 for mutant peptides of 8 to 11 amino acids.

A multiplex PCR system amplified the TCR beta CDR3 region, with a first 10-cycle round using 32 V-gene forward and 13 J-gene reverse primers. The first PCR round used a QIAGEN Multiplex PCR Kit, and the primer sequences were filed in Chinese patent CN105087789A. Illumina universal primers were attached in a second round of PCR run with the Phusion High-Fidelity PCR Kit. The TCR libraries underwent paired-end sequencing with a read length of 151 bp on the Illumina HiSeq X Ten platform. The study's processing was this. Reads lacking multiplex PCR primers were removed with Cutadapt, read pairs were merged with PEAR, and CDR3 regions were called with MiXCR default settings. Repertoire diversity used Shannon entropy, and clonality was computed as one minus Shannon entropy divided by ln of productive unique sequence count. Dominant or high-frequency T-cell clones were defined as clonotypes at frequencies of at least 0.5%. The raw public reads went through TCRdb reprocessing: fastp at Q25, MiXCR clone calling, in-frame beta chains kept. Every CDR3 protein is listed once, alongside the most common genes and DNA of its rows. These V and J calls originate from TCRdb's pipeline instead of the authors' own analysis. This sample gives over 20,000 distinct CDR3 sequences in total; 25% to 35% of them show up just once. In total, the top ten clones hold 4% to 5% of the sample.

The germline V gene supplies CDR1 SGHDT and CDR2 YYEEEE. The CDR3 has 13 amino acids, counting the end cysteine and phenylalanine. CDR3 DNA is the only sequence kept; it has 39 bases, read in frame from the first base. V loses 2 bases of germline sequence and J loses 10 bases, and the interval between the two ends is 10 bases. With respect to this clonotype: Which antigen it targets is not known. No base qualities exist here, and no much larger clone lies one base off it.

The TCR template was genomic DNA extracted from bulk tumor tissue, and roughly 590 ng of gDNA was amplified for each sample. Multiple biopsies per primary tumor were taken during surgery, spaced as far apart as possible within the tumor mass. Patients in the study cohort, which was described as untreated, were newly diagnosed NSCLC cases going through curative surgery. The samples came from 15 patients with newly diagnosed non-small cell lung cancer who were having surgery intended to be curative. The resected tumor masses were reviewed by two independent pathologists. Only high-quality DNA and RNA samples were carried forward to sequencing. The paper's findings and limits, for the study overall: Local T-cell repertoire clonality showed a statistically significant but moderate positive correlation with local tumor mutational burden (R about 0.33). For the most part, high-frequency TCR beta clonotypes differed from one individual patient to another. Identical dominant CDR3B clonotypes recurred across loci within a patient, yet different tumor locations also harbored unique high-frequency clones.

Recombination connected TRBV5-6 to TRBJ1-6, with TRBD1 as a weak D call on 5 bases. This TCR came from a man in his forties or fifties with non-small cell lung cancer. The material sequenced was lung tumor tissue. The CDR3 loop reads CASSLGDRSPLHF. The DNA sequence follows: TGTGCCAGCAGCTTAGGGGACCGGTCACCCCTCCACTTT.